This TCR beta chain emerged from a study of cytomegalovirus exposure and HLA in healthy donors. V dropped 7 bases and J dropped 0; count of bases not matched to a gene: 9. The CDR3 runs 16 residues. In germline, CDR1 is SQVTM, CDR2 ANQGSEA. The table came from immunoSEQ multiplex PCR; TCRdb's copy has only in-frame clones and leaves some out. The sample yields 130,000 or so clones, nearly 90% seen once. Donors were drawn from the approximately 130-subject validation cohort, separate from the approximately 670-subject first cohort. Material: PBMCs. The TCR sequence derives from a woman between 18 and 29 years old in good health and CMV-seropositive. The chain uses TRBV29-1 and TRBJ2-6, with 7 bases fitting TRBD1. CDR3 sequence: CSALAGGSSGANVLTF. Here the CDR3 DNA reads TGCAGCGCTTTGGCAGGGGGTTCCTCTGGGGCCAACGTCCTGACTTTC.